Included here is one TCR beta chain sequence, with context. No antigen is known for it. A far larger clone differs by one base, so this is likely a read error. All patients had node-negative disease on CT and PET/CT, and none had a history of other malignancies or prior chemotherapy or radiotherapy. At each of two time points, 6 to 7.5 milliliters of peripheral venous blood were collected in EDTA tubes. Ficoll-Paque Plus density-gradient centrifugation was used to isolate PBMCs. Immediately after collection, samples were stored at -80 degrees C until analysis. Two rounds of multiplex PCR were performed to amplify the TCR beta CDR3 region from genomic DNA. In the first round of PCR, primers specific to each TRBV and TRBJ gene were used, and the primer sequences are filed in Chinese patent CN105087789A. Universal primers were used in the second PCR round. The Roche High Pure PCR Template Preparation Kit was used to extract genomic DNA from frozen PBMCs. The libraries underwent paired-end sequencing with 151 bp reads on an Illumina HiSeq 3000. The paper's data handling went like this. CutAdapt was used to discard raw reads that did not contain the multiplex PCR primer sequences. High-quality paired reads were merged into contigs with PEAR. By alignment to reference sequences, MiXCR assigned TRB V, D and J gene segments to each contig. CDR3 sequences were clustered by base quality and sequence similarity to remove sequencing errors. Shannon entropy, normalized by the natural log of the productive TCR sequence number, served as the measure of diversity. One minus Shannon entropy divided by the natural log of the number of unique clonotypes was used as the definition of clonality. Using the Youden index from ROC curves, the researchers picked the repertoire-metric cut-offs for progression-free survival, and all analyses were carried out in R 3.5.3. TCRdb ran its own pipeline on the public reads, namely fastp trimming at Q25 and MiXCR clone calling, and kept in-frame beta chains. Rows are unified per CDR3 protein, each entry keeping the most common DNA and genes. TCRdb assigned the V and J calls; the authors' analysis was not used. Here the sample has tens of thousands of distinct CDR3 sequences; around two fifths occur a single time. Of the sample, 30% to 40% falls within the top ten clones.

This sample was taken from a study of prognosis after radiotherapy for stage I lung cancer (dated by TCRdb to the early 2020s). Background on the whole study: Fewer than 20 stage I NSCLC patients were enrolled in Nanjing, China, between early 2018 and January 2019. About 15 cases involved newly diagnosed primary stage I lung tumors, and roughly 5 involved oligometastatic NSCLC subsequent to surgical resection of the primary tumor. Every patient was deemed medically inoperable, around eleven because of comorbidities and over five because they refused surgery. Ages in the cohort of 13 men and 6 women ranged from roughly 53 to 84 years, with a median of 74. Approximately 13 patients had adenocarcinoma and about seven had squamous cell carcinoma as the tumor histology. SBRT was given in 3 to 5 fractions with a biologically effective dose of at least 100 Gy, using image-guided IMRT or VMAT. SBRT was not combined with any concurrent therapy in any patient. After SBRT, distant metastases developed in about 20% of the 19 patients at a median of about seven months, while the remaining 15 patients had no significant progression. This study profiled peripheral blood TCR beta repertoires from stage I NSCLC patients before and after stereotactic body radiotherapy and linked the repertoires to distant failure. A total of around 40 blood samples from 19 patients were sequenced, with one sample obtained before and one obtained after SBRT for each patient. On the study overall, not on this receptor specifically: Unique TCR clone counts fell after SBRT (median 10,088 before versus more than 6,500 after; Wilcoxon paired P=0.011). Limitations of the study included a small cohort and short follow-up, and the study findings need independent validation. Post-SBRT Shannon entropy and its change from baseline were lower in patients who developed distant metastases; baseline Shannon entropy was not associated with metastases. Differences by metastasis status were reportedly seen in TRBV and TRBJ usage frequencies, involving two V genes at baseline and, after SBRT, nine V genes and two J genes. All reported P values were unadjusted for multiple comparisons. No determination of tumor specificity was made for expanded TCR clones.

Sequences GTSNPN (CDR1) and SVGIG (CDR2) are obtained from the germline V gene (reference sequence). Its CDR3 holds 12 amino acids, cysteine through phenylalanine. This entry keeps only the CDR3 DNA: 36 bases, framed from base 1. The sequence joins TRBV30 to TRBJ2-5; 7 bases in the middle match TRBD2. The sample here was PBMCs, taken before or after stereotactic body radiation therapy (not recorded which). The sequence derives from a donor older than 45 with non-small cell lung cancer. The DNA reads TGTGCCTGGAGTCTCTTAGCGGGTATCAAGTTCTTC. It encodes CAWSLLAGIKFF. The variable domain in full, with residues beyond the CDR3 obtained from the reference TRBV30 and TRBJ2-5 genes, is SQTIHQWPATLVQPVGSPLSLECTVEGTSNPNLYWYRQAAGRGLQLLFYSVGIGQISSEVPQNLSASRPQDRQFILSSKKLLLSDSGFYLCAWSLLAGIKFFGPGTRLLVL.